These 2 T cell receptor beta chains share one sample of origin, sequenced in a study of T cells in Graves' hyperthyroidism and ophthalmopathy. The CDR3 regions of TCR beta were amplified from RNA transcripts. An initial round of RT-PCR targeting the TCR CDR3 relied on the HTBI primer set. TCRdb independently ran MiXCR on the multiplex PCR reads; one entry per CDR3 protein. The sample consists of 380,000 or so distinct CDR3 sequences, approximately 13% of them appearing once. Sequenced input: blood. All receptors derive from a woman aged 30 to 39 with Graves' hyperthyroidism.

In its sample, this clonotype was seen a few times. The rearrangement joins TRBV2 to TRBJ2-7; a possible D gene is TRBD1 (6 bases). CDR1 and CDR2 from the germline V gene are SNHLY and FYNNEI. Trimming cost V 6 bases and J 3 bases, with 12 bases left between them. The CDR3 loop spans 13 amino acids. DNA for the CDR3: TGTGCCAGCAGCGACAGGCGTGGCTACGAGCAGTACTTC. The encoded protein is CASSDRRGYEQYF. Drawing the rest from reference TRBV2 and TRBJ2-7, the complete variable domain is EPEVTQTPSHQVTQMGQEVILRCVPISNHLYFYWYRQILGQKVEFLVSFYNNEISEKSEIFDDQFSVERPDGSNFTLKIRSTKLEDSAMYFCASSDRRGYEQYFGPGTRLTVT.

V usage is TRBV11-2 and J usage is TRBJ2-7; a possible D gene is TRBD1 (6 bases). Germline CDR1 and CDR2: SGHAT and FQNNGV. CDR3 length: 13 residues. Trimming removed 5 bases at V and 5 bases at J, with 13 bases between. Written as DNA, the CDR3 is TGTGCCAGCAGCCAAAATGGGGGCCACGAGCAGTACTTC. Translated: CASSQNGGHEQYF.